These 24 T cell receptor beta chains came from one sample sequenced in a study of long-term antiretroviral therapy in people with HIV. Samples were assayed with immunoSEQ v3.0 at survey level. Clones were read by immunoSEQ multiplex PCR, and TCRdb kept only the in-frame ones, dropping some. The repertoire holds about 11,000 clones, with around 88% as singletons. This specimen was unsorted PBMCs, taken 0.2 years before starting antiretroviral therapy. These receptors originate from a woman aged 40 to 50 with HIV.

The chain links TRBV6-6 to TRBJ2-6; D unresolved. Trimming removed 2 bases at V and 0 bases at J, with 5 bases between. CDR3 size: 15 residues. Germline lookup yields CDR1 MNHNY and CDR2 SVGAGI (reference sequence). CDR3 sequence reads: CASSYVGSGANVLTF. CDR3 DNA sequence: TGTGCCAGCAGTTACGTGGGCTCTGGGGCCAACGTCCTGACTTTC.

The rearrangement links TRBV12-5 to TRBJ1-1; D gene unclear. Looked up from germline, CDR1 is LGHNT and CDR2 is FRNRAP. V gave up 1 base and J gave up 5 bases, with 8 bases separating them. This CDR3 is 13 amino acids long. The CDR3 reads CASGLGTATEAFF. As DNA, the CDR3 is TGTGCTAGTGGTTTGGGGACGGCGACTGAAGCTTTCTTT.

On this clone: One end of the junction fails to match germline, which may point to a read error. The J gene is TRBJ2-7, the V gene TRBV6-1, with D perhaps assigned TRBD1 or TRBD2 (6 bases each). CDR1 MNHNS and CDR2 SASEGT come from the germline V gene. The CDR3 runs 13 residues. The CDR3 reads CASSLPDGGPGDF. The CDR3, as DNA: TGTGCCAGCAGCCTCCCTGATGGGGGGCCCGGAGACTTC.

V and J are TRBV2 and TRBJ1-6; the D is unclear. The CDR3 spans 15 residues. V lost 2 bases and J 3 bases, leaving 8 bases between the germline ends. Per the germline V gene, CDR1 is SNHLY and CDR2 is FYNNEI. CDR3 protein: CASSETGVYNSPLHF. As DNA, the CDR3 is TGTGCCAGCAGTGAAACCGGGGTCTATAATTCACCCCTCCACTTT.

The CDR3 reads CASSLTPTWGACTF. For the CDR3, the DNA is TGTGCCAGCAGCCTCACACCAACTTGGGGAGCTTGCACCTTC. The rearrangement joins TRBV11-2 to TRBJ1-2, with unresolved D. The V gene lost 5 bases and the J gene lost 13 bases, with 23 bases spanning the gap. CDR1 is SGHAT and CDR2 is FQNNGV in the germline V gene. This CDR3 has 14 amino acids.

The CDR3 coding sequence is TGTGCCAGCAGCGCCACAGGGCTGGGCACTGAAGCTTTCTTT. As protein: CASSATGLGTEAFF. The V gene is TRBV5-4, the J gene TRBJ1-1; weak D call: TRBD1 (6 bases). The CDR3 sequence is 14 residues long. Germline V lookup: CDR1 SGHNT, CDR2 YYREEE (reference sequence). V lost 4 bases, J lost 4 bases, and 14 bases lay in between.

The chain has TRBV25-1 and TRBJ1-2; D is undetermined. CDR1 and CDR2 (germline): MGHDK, SYGVNS. The CDR3 is 14 residues long. Trimming took off 4 bases at V and 4 bases at J, with 13 bases between the two ends. The CDR3 loop is CASSGPWGRYGYTF. The CDR3 DNA is TGTGCCAGCAGTGGACCATGGGGTCGCTATGGCTACACCTTC.

The chain uses TRBV1 and TRBJ2-2; the table's TRBD2 call for D was not verified on the DNA. TRBV1 is a listed pseudogene. The CDR3 spans 14 residues. The CDR3: CTSRLAVCTGELFF. DNA for the CDR3: TGCACCAGCAGACTAGCGGTGTGCACCGGGGAGCTGTTTTTT.

This chain joins TRBV7-9 and TRBJ1-3; D gene uncertain. CDR3 length: 12 amino acids. Germline V CDR1 and CDR2: SEHNR, FQNEAQ (reference sequence). V lost 5 bases to trimming and J lost 4 bases, with 6 bases between them. The CDR3 DNA reads TGTGCCAGCAGCGCACAGGGAAACACCATATATTTT. Residues: CASSAQGNTIYF.

This chain joins TRBV29-1 and TRBJ1-3; possibly TRBD1 for D (6 bases). The germline V gene has CDR1 SQVTM and CDR2 ANQGSEA. There are 14 residues in the CDR3. Trimming pared 6 bases from V and 2 bases from J, leaving 14 bases between. CDR3 DNA sequence: TGCAGCGTCGCTGAACAGGGCCCTGGAAACACCATATATTTT. This encodes CSVAEQGPGNTIYF.

V is TRBV9 and J is TRBJ2-5; 8 bases agree with TRBD2. The ends lost 0 bases at V and 2 bases at J; junction bases unmatched: 3. Germline CDR1 and CDR2: SGDLS and YYNGEE. CDR3 size: 15 residues. The CDR3 reads CASSVAGGPQETQYF. The CDR3 coding sequence is TGTGCCAGCAGCGTAGCGGGGGGGCCGCAAGAGACCCAGTACTTC.

The chain couples TRBV5-1 to TRBJ2-5, with 8 bases identical to TRBD2. The CDR3 contains 16 residues. The V gene end was trimmed by 2 bases and the J gene end by 5 bases; junction bases not matched to a gene: 11. Germline V gene sequence: CDR1 SGHRS, CDR2 YFSETQ. CDR3 nucleotide sequence: TGCGCCAGCAGCTTAAAGCGGGGGCCCACCTTGGAGACCCAGTACTTC. Translating it yields CASSLKRGPTLETQYF.

The chain combines TRBV5-5 with TRBJ2-3; 7 positions match TRBD2. The CDR3 is made up of 12 amino acids. The germline gives CDR1 SGHKS, CDR2 YYEKEE (reference sequence). The V and J ends lost 7 bases and 1 base, in that order; junction bases with no gene match: 0. CDR3: CASGGGTDTQYF. The DNA for the CDR3 is TGTGCCAGCGGGGGGGGCACAGATACGCAGTATTTT.

The genes are TRBV19 and TRBJ2-7, with 8 bases matching TRBD1. The germline V gene encodes CDR1 LNHDA and CDR2 SQIVND (reference sequence). Trimming at V came to 7 bases and at J to 3 bases, leaving 5 bases not matched to a gene. The CDR3 runs 13 residues. The chain's CDR3 is CASNRDRSYEQYF. The CDR3 nucleotides read TGTGCCAGTAACAGGGACAGGAGCTACGAGCAGTACTTC.

The rearrangement joins TRBV4-3 to TRBJ1-5; no clear D. The V gene's germline CDR1 is LGHNA and CDR2 YSLEER. This CDR3 region has 14 residues. Trimming took off 2 bases at V and 0 bases at J, with 5 bases between the two ends. CDR3 protein: CASSQSDSNQPQHF. DNA for the CDR3: TGCGCCAGCAGCCAATCTGATAGCAATCAGCCCCAGCATTTT.

In DNA, the CDR3 is TGTGCCAGCAGTGATTCGGTAGGCTACGAGCAGTACTTC. Amino acid sequence: CASSDSVGYEQYF. This chain uses TRBV25-1 with TRBJ2-7; D is uncertain. This CDR3 is 13 amino acids long. V gave up 3 bases and J gave up 3 bases, with 9 bases separating them. The germline V gene has CDR1 MGHDK and CDR2 SYGVNS.

The table lists this clone with a count of one. This chain uses TRBV7-9 with TRBJ2-3, with 11 positions matching TRBD2. The CDR3 runs 16 residues. V was clipped by 3 bases and J by 3 bases; unmatched bases: 5. The germline V gene encodes CDR1 SEHNR and CDR2 FQNEAQ (reference sequence). CDR3 sequence reads: CASSFGTSGGTDTQYF. The CDR3 region has the DNA TGTGCCAGCAGCTTCGGGACTAGCGGAGGGACAGATACGCAGTATTTT. Combining the CDR3 with reference TRBV7-9 and TRBJ2-3 gives the whole variable domain DTGVSQNPRHKITKRGQNVTFRCDPISEHNRLYWYRQTLGQGPEFLTYFQNEAQLEKSRLLSDRFSAERPKGSFSTLEIQRTEQGDSAMYLCASSFGTSGGTDTQYFGPGTRLTVL.

V is TRBV6-1 and J is TRBJ1-3; 10 nucleotides align to TRBD1. CDR1 and CDR2 from the germline V gene are MNHNS and SASEGT. V lost 4 bases to trimming and J lost 1 base; unmatched junction nucleotides: 4. The CDR3 sequence is 16 residues long. The CDR3 loop reads CASSARQGASGNTIYF. In DNA form, the CDR3 reads TGTGCCAGCAGTGCTCGACAGGGGGCTTCTGGAAACACCATATATTTT.

The chain joins TRBV11-2 to TRBJ2-7, with D possibly being TRBD1 or TRBD2 (5 bases each). The CDR3 length is 13 residues. Trimming pared 3 bases from V and 0 bases from J, leaving 6 bases between. CDR1 and CDR2 (germline): SGHAT, FQNNGV. The CDR3 coding sequence is TGTGCCAGCAGCTTGGGGGTCTCCTACGAGCAGTACTTC. It specifies CASSLGVSYEQYF.

This clone was counted a single time. V gene TRBV6-5 combines with J gene TRBJ1-2; D not resolved. Looked up from germline, CDR1 is MNHEY and CDR2 is SVGAGI. V lost 6 bases and J lost 5, with 16 bases in between. CDR3 length equals 14 residues. The CDR3 region is CASSSAGRVYGYTF. The CDR3 bases are TGTGCCAGCAGCTCTGCCGGGAGGGTATATGGCTACACCTTC.

In DNA, the CDR3 is TGTGCCTGGAGTGTACTATCCTACAGGGCATACACTGAAGCTTTCTTT. As protein: CAWSVLSYRAYTEAFF. The genes are TRBV30 and TRBJ1-1; a possible D gene is TRBD1 (6 bases). There are 16 residues in the CDR3. Germline loops: CDR1 GTSNPN, CDR2 SVGIG (reference sequence). Trimming stripped 0 bases from V and 3 bases from J, with 17 bases between.

The rearrangement joins TRBV4-3 to TRBJ1-1; 8 bases align to TRBD1. V shed 0 bases, J shed 2 bases, and the junction held 14 bases outside the gene matches. Germline V gives CDR1 LGHNA, CDR2 YSLEER. The CDR3 contains 19 residues. This chain's CDR3 is CASSQDPGGQGLPNTEAFF. The CDR3 nucleotides read TGCGCCAGCAGCCAAGATCCGGGAGGACAGGGACTACCCAACACTGAAGCTTTCTTT.

The chain uses TRBV19 and TRBJ1-6; TRBD1 might be the D (5 bases). CDR1 and CDR2 (germline): LNHDA, SQIVND (reference sequence). V lost 8 bases, J lost 10 bases, and 18 bases lay in between. The CDR3 has 14 amino acids. CDR3 region: CASSRDGMLSPLHF. Here the CDR3 DNA reads TGTGCCAGTTCCCGGGACGGAATGTTATCACCCCTCCACTTT.

The chain carries TRBV9 and TRBJ2-1; 8 nucleotides align to TRBD2. Looked up from germline, CDR1 is SGDLS and CDR2 is YYNGEE. V trimming: 7 bases; J trimming: 4 bases; junction bases outside the gene matches: 13. This CDR3 spans 16 amino acids. The CDR3 DNA sequence: TGTGCCAGCTCCACCCTCGGGGGGGCTACATACAATGAGCAGTTCTTC. It specifies CASSTLGGATYNEQFF.